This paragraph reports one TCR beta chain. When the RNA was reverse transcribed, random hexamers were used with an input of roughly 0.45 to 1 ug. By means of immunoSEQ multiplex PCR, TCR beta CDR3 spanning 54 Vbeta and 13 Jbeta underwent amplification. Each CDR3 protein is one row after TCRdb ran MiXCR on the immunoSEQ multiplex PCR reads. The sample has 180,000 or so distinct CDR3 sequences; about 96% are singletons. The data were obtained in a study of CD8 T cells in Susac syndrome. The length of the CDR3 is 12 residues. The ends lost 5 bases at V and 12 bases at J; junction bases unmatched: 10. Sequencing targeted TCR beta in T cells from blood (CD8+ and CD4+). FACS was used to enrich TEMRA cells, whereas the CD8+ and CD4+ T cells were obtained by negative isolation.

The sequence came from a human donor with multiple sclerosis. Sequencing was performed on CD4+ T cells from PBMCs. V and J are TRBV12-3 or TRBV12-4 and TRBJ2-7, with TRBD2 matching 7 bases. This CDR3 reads CASSTLAGRPYF. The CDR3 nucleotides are TGTGCCAGCAGTACATTAGCGGGTCGACCGTACTTC.